The 29 T cell receptor beta chains below all came from one sample that was sequenced in a study of T-cell reconstitution after alpha-beta-depleted transplantation in children. A library of TCRbeta sequences, prepared with unique molecular identifiers, was generated. One entry per CDR3 protein, called by TCRdb with MiXCR from the PCR reads. This sample has roughly 350,000 distinct CDR3 sequences, with under 13% found just once. Sequencing was performed on PBMCs from the stem cell graft donor, taken from the stem cell graft. These receptors originate from a human donor who donated a stem cell graft to a child with acute lymphoblastic leukemia.

A word on this clonotype: A junction boundary mismatches the germline segment, possibly from a read error. The chain links TRBV7-7 to TRBJ1-4; D uncertain. Germline values: CDR1 SSHAT, CDR2 FNYEAQ (reference sequence). The CDR3 consists of 14 residues. The CDR3 loop is CASSFTPGNEKLFF. CDR3 nucleotide sequence: TGTGCTAGCAGCTTTACGCCAGGAAATGAAAAACTGTTTTTT.

This clonotype was counted many times. V is TRBV5-1 and J is TRBJ2-1; perhaps TRBD1 as D (6 bases). V was shortened by 2 bases and J by 6 bases, with 12 bases between the two germline ends. Per the germline V gene, CDR1 is SGHRS and CDR2 is YFSETQ. CDR3 size: 14 residues. In DNA form, the CDR3 reads TGCGCCAGCAGCTTCGGTGGACAGTCCAATGAGCAGTTCTTC. Translation gives CASSFGGQSNEQFF. The full variable domain, completed using reference TRBV5-1 and TRBJ2-1, is KAGVTQTPRYLIKTRGQQVTLSCSPISGHRSVSWYQQTPGQGLQFLFEYFSETQRNKGNFPGRFSGRQFSNSRSEMNVSTLELGDSALYLCASSFGGQSNEQFFGPGTRLTVL.

This clonotype was seen more than once but under ten times. The chain couples TRBV4-1 to TRBJ2-2, with 7 bases lining up with TRBD2. CDR3 length: 15 amino acids. The trim removed 1 base at V and 4 bases at J, leaving 3 bases unmatched. CDR1 is MGHRA, CDR2 YSYEKL, per germline. CDR3 sequence: CASSQVGGGTGELFF. The CDR3 coding sequence is TGCGCCAGCAGCCAAGTGGGGGGGGGCACCGGGGAGCTGTTTTTT.

This clonotype has just a few counts. V gene TRBV5-1 combines with J gene TRBJ1-5; weak D call: TRBD1 (5 bases). CDR3 length: 14 amino acids. V lost 0 bases to trimming and J lost 9 bases, with 13 bases between them. Germline CDR1 and CDR2: SGHRS and YFSETQ. Here the CDR3 reads CASSLALGRGPQHF. CDR3 DNA: TGCGCCAGCAGCTTGGCGTTAGGAAGGGGGCCCCAGCATTTT.

This clonotype was found many times. The chain combines TRBV4-3 with TRBJ2-2, with D perhaps matching TRBD2 (5 bases). Germline V gene data show CDR1 as LGHNA and CDR2 as YSLEER. There are 13 residues in the CDR3. V dropped 4 bases and J dropped 7 bases, with 10 bases sitting between them. The CDR3 coding sequence is TGCGCCAGCAGCCCTCCGGGGAGCGGGGAGCTGTTTTTT. Residues: CASSPPGSGELFF.

In the case of this clonotype: At one of its ends the junction is not consistent with the germline gene, which may arise from a read error. CDR3 DNA sequence: TGTGCCAGCATTCCGGGACCCTCGAACACCGGGGAGCTGTTTTTC. This translates into CASIPGPSNTGELFF. The rearrangement uses TRBV7-8 and TRBJ2-2; D is perhaps TRBD1 or TRBD2 (5 bases each). The CDR3 length is 15 residues. From germline, CDR1 is SGHVS and CDR2 FQNEAQ.

This clonotype was picked up a small number of times. V and J are TRBV6-5 and TRBJ1-6; D remains ambiguous. This CDR3 contains 15 residues. Germline values: CDR1 MNHEY, CDR2 SVGAGI. Trimming left V 0 bases short and J 10 bases short, with 13 bases between. This CDR3 is CASSYSAWALSPLHF. The CDR3 nucleotides read TGTGCCAGCAGTTACTCTGCTTGGGCCCTCTCACCCCTCCACTTT.

This clonotype was seen many times. The genes are TRBV15 and TRBJ2-5, with a tentative D call TRBD2 (5 bases). This CDR3 has 14 amino acids. Trimming took 2 bases from V and 5 from J, leaving 12 bases between them. Germline CDR1 LNHNV, CDR2 YYDKDF (reference sequence). The CDR3 DNA is TGTGCCACCAGCAGATGGGGAAGGGAGGAGACCCAGTACTTC. As protein: CATSRWGREETQYF.

In its sample, this clonotype was seen a few times. The V gene is TRBV24-1, the J gene TRBJ2-3, with 9 positions matching TRBD1. The CDR3 covers 16 residues. V was pared by 3 bases and J by 4 bases, with 7 bases of the junction left unmatched. CDR1 and CDR2 (germline): KGHDR, SFDVKD. The CDR3 DNA is TGTGCCACCAGTGATACCGGGACAGGGACCCCAGATACGCAGTATTTT. As protein: CATSDTGTGTPDTQYF.

In its sample, this clonotype was seen many times. The V gene is TRBV7-9, the J gene TRBJ2-2; TRBD2 matches at 11 bases. The germline V gene encodes CDR1 SEHNR and CDR2 FQNEAQ (reference sequence). V shed 4 bases and J 3 bases; nucleotides not matched to a gene: 4. The CDR3 has 16 amino acids. This CDR3 reads CASSSGTSGYTGELFF. Written as DNA, the CDR3 is TGTGCCAGCAGCTCAGGGACTAGCGGTTACACCGGGGAGCTGTTTTTT.

This clonotype was seen many times. This chain links TRBV18 with TRBJ2-7; D might be TRBD2 (6 bases). V gave up 6 bases and J gave up 1 base, with 13 bases separating them. The CDR3 is 14 residues long. Germline V CDR1 and CDR2: KGHSH, LQKENI. The CDR3 bases are TGTGCCAGCTCGAGCACGGGGACTTCCTACGAGCAGTACTTC. Amino acid sequence: CASSSTGTSYEQYF.

This clonotype came up a few times. This rearrangement joins TRBV4-1 to TRBJ2-5; tentative D call: TRBD2 (6 bases). The CDR3 consists of 16 residues. The germline gives CDR1 MGHRA, CDR2 YSYEKL. V dropped 3 bases and J dropped 2 bases, with 16 bases sitting between them. Written as DNA, the CDR3 is TGCGCCAGCAGCCATCAGAGGGCGGGACCTCAAGAGACCCAGTACTTC. Encoded protein: CASSHQRAGPQETQYF.

This clonotype came up a few times. This chain uses TRBV10-3 with TRBJ2-1, with TRBD2 identical over 9 bases. V shed 3 bases and J 2 bases; nucleotides not matched to a gene: 2. Germline V gene lookup returns CDR1 ENHRY and CDR2 SYGVKD. The length of the CDR3 is 15 residues. CDR3 in DNA: TGTGCCATCAGTGAATTAGCGGGAGCCTACAATGAGCAGTTCTTC. This gives the protein CAISELAGAYNEQFF.

The rearrangement joins TRBV28 to TRBJ2-1; the D gene is possibly TRBD2 (6 bases). The CDR3 is 19 residues long. Trimming took off 2 bases at V and 3 bases at J, with 23 bases between the two ends. Germline V gives CDR1 MDHEN, CDR2 SYDVKM. The CDR3 region has the DNA TGTGCCAGCAGTTTAGTATATTGGGGGACGCGGGGCAGCTACAATGAGCAGTTCTTC. Amino acids: CASSLVYWGTRGSYNEQFF. Based on the CDR3 plus reference TRBV28 and TRBJ2-1, the full variable domain is DVKVTQSSRYLVKRTGEKVFLECVQDMDHENMFWYRQDPGLGLRLIYFSYDVKMKEKGDIPEGYSVSREKKERFSLILESASTNQTSMYLCASSLVYWGTRGSYNEQFFGPGTRLTVL.

This clonotype was seen more than once but under ten times. Germline is not matched at one junction end, which may reflect a read error. The V and J genes are TRBV12-3 or TRBV12-4 and TRBJ2-3, with D possibly matching TRBD1 (5 bases). CDR3 size: 12 residues. The CDR3 here is CATRKGPSLWHF. The DNA of the CDR3 is TGTGCCACGAGGAAGGGGCCCTCCCTTTGGCATTTT.

A few counts support this clonotype. The chain joins TRBV12-3 or TRBV12-4 to TRBJ1-5; D gene uncertain. Trimming cost V 1 base and J 0 bases, with 16 bases left between them. The CDR3 contains 18 residues. CDR3 DNA: TGTGCCAGCAGTTTAGACCCCGATATCCGGGCTAGCAATCAGCCCCAGCATTTT. It specifies CASSLDPDIRASNQPQHF.

The chain combines TRBV30 with TRBJ1-5; the D gene is possibly TRBD1 (5 bases). The CDR3 extends over 14 amino acids. Trimming took off 0 bases at V and 4 bases at J, with 10 bases between the two ends. Germline values: CDR1 GTSNPN, CDR2 SVGIG (reference sequence). The DNA for the CDR3 is TGTGCCTGGAGTGTAGGGACGACTAATCAGCCCCAGCATTTT. Its translation is CAWSVGTTNQPQHF.

This clonotype was seen repeatedly, ten times or more. The rearrangement joins TRBV9 to TRBJ2-1, with 10 bases fitting TRBD2. This CDR3 spans 16 amino acids. CDR1 and CDR2 from the germline V gene are SGDLS and YYNGEE. V trimming: 1 base; J trimming: 4 bases; junction bases outside the gene matches: 5. The CDR3 loop is CASSVTGTSAYNEQFF. CDR3 DNA sequence: TGTGCCAGCAGCGTAACCGGGACTAGCGCTTACAATGAGCAGTTCTTC.

This chain links TRBV7-6 with TRBJ2-1, with no clear D. Trimming removed 1 base at V and 6 bases at J, with 13 bases between. The germline gives CDR1 SGHVS, CDR2 FNYEAQ. The CDR3 is 15 amino acids. The CDR3 region has the DNA TGTGCCAGCAGCTTAGGACTCCGTACCGTCAATGAGCAGTTCTTC. It is translated as CASSLGLRTVNEQFF.

The chain combines TRBV6-1 with TRBJ2-5; D is unresolved. Trimming removed 7 bases from V and 1 base from J, with 16 bases in between. The germline V gene has CDR1 MNHNS and CDR2 SASEGT. The CDR3 extends over 15 amino acids. The CDR3 nucleotides read TGTGCCAGCACCAATTCCGTGGCGATCCAAGAGACCCAGTACTTC. Its translation is CASTNSVAIQETQYF.

This clonotype was counted many times. DNA of the CDR3: TGTGCCAGCAGTTACGGGACTAGCGGGAGATACGGCCAGTACTTC. Translated, it gives CASSYGTSGRYGQYF. The chain recombines TRBV28 with TRBJ2-5; 14 nucleotides agree with TRBD2. The trim removed 4 bases at V and 10 bases at J, leaving 8 bases unmatched. The CDR3 has 15 residues. Germline CDR1 reads MDHEN; CDR2 reads SYDVKM.

This clonotype was picked up many times. The chain recombines TRBV29-1 with TRBJ2-5; D is perhaps TRBD2 (5 bases). The CDR3 has 14 residues. Trimming shortened V by 4 bases and J by 1 base, and 13 bases separated the two germline ends. CDR1 is SQVTM and CDR2 is ANQGSEA in the germline V gene. For the CDR3, the DNA is TGCAGCGTTGTAGACTACCTACTCCAAGAGACCCAGTACTTC. Translation: CSVVDYLLQETQYF.

This clonotype has more than one count but fewer than ten. The chain has TRBV6-5 and TRBJ2-5; D perhaps matches TRBD2 (6 bases). Deletions cut 2 bases from V and 1 base from J, with 14 bases between. Germline V lookup: CDR1 MNHEY, CDR2 SVGAGI. The CDR3 extends over 16 amino acids. This CDR3 is CASSYKDYQFQETQYF. The CDR3 nucleotides read TGTGCCAGCAGTTACAAGGACTACCAGTTCCAAGAGACCCAGTACTTC.

This clonotype was detected a few times. The chain combines TRBV6-1 with TRBJ1-2; 9 nucleotides line up with TRBD1. The trim removed 6 bases at V and 8 bases at J, leaving 7 bases unmatched. CDR1 is MNHNS, CDR2 SASEGT, per germline. The length of the CDR3 is 13 residues. CDR3 loop: CASRRGTGSGYTF. The CDR3 DNA follows: TGTGCCAGCAGACGTGGGACAGGGAGCGGCTACACCTTC.

This clonotype was picked up many times. This chain uses TRBV4-3 with TRBJ2-3; 7 nucleotides align to TRBD1. Germline V gene sequence: CDR1 LGHNA, CDR2 YSLEER. Trimming cost V 1 base and J 4 bases; bases outside gene matches: 11. The CDR3 loop spans 17 amino acids. DNA for the CDR3: TGCGCCAGCAGCCAAGTTCGGGACAGTAAAATCGCAGATACGCAGTATTTT. Its protein product is CASSQVRDSKIADTQYF.

As to this clonotype: Germline and junction disagree at one end, which may indicate a read error. The J gene is TRBJ1-2, the V gene TRBV6-5; D is uncertain. Germline CDR1 and CDR2: MNHEY and SVGAGI. This CDR3 has 14 residues. The CDR3 nucleotides read TGTGCCAGCAGTTACCGGTTTGGTGACGGTGGCGACACCTTC. This sequence encodes CASSYRFGDGGDTF.

This clonotype was found a few times. The chain couples TRBV28 to TRBJ2-1; 14 bases match TRBD2. CDR1 and CDR2 (germline): MDHEN, SYDVKM. The CDR3 has 18 residues. Germline trimming cut 5 bases from V and 4 bases from J; bases unmatched to any gene: 10. The CDR3 DNA follows: TGTGCCAGCAGTCCGGGGACTAGCGGGGGCTCCGGTTACAATGAGCAGTTCTTC. Translated: CASSPGTSGGSGYNEQFF.

This clonotype has just a few counts. This chain links TRBV20-1 with TRBJ2-3; D might be TRBD1 (7 bases). This CDR3 region has 14 residues. CDR1 and CDR2 (germline): DFQATT, SNEGSKA (reference sequence). CDR3 sequence (DNA): TGCAGCGCTCCAGGGGGGAGGAGCACAGATACGCAGTATTTT. It codes for CSAPGGRSTDTQYF.

This clonotype turned up a few times. The chain uses TRBV20-1 and TRBJ2-7; 10 nucleotides agree with TRBD2. The CDR3 has 14 residues. Germline V gene sequence: CDR1 DFQATT, CDR2 SNEGSKA (reference sequence). V gave up 0 bases and J gave up 3 bases; unmatched junction bases: 2. The CDR3 DNA reads as TGCAGTGCTAGAGATGCTAGCGGGGGCTACGAGCAGTACTTC. Translated: CSARDASGGYEQYF.